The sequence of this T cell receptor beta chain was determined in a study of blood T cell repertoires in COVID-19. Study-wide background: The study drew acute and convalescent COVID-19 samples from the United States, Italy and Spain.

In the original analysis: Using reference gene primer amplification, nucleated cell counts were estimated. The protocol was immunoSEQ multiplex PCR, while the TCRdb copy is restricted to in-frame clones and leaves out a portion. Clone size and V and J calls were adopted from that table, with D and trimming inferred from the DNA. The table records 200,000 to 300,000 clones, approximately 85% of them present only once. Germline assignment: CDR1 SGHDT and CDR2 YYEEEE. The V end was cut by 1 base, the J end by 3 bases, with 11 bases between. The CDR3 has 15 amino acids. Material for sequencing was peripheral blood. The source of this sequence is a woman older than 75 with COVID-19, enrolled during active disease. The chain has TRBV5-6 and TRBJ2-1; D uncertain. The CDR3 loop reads CASSLNLYDYNEQFF. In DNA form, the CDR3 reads TGTGCCAGCAGCTTGAATCTCTACGACTACAATGAGCAGTTCTTC.